The 17 T cell receptor beta chains below come from one sample, sequenced in a study of T cells after yellow fever vaccination. TCRdb called the 5' RACE reads again in MiXCR, with one record for every CDR3 protein. This table has some 600,000 distinct CDR3 sequences, roughly a sixth appearing once. Sample: PBMCs, taken 4 to 6 days after the first yellow fever vaccination. These TCRs come from a man between 18 and 29 years old who received the YFV17D yellow fever vaccine.

The rearrangement joins TRBV5-4 to TRBJ2-5; possibly TRBD1 for D (5 bases). The germline V gene encodes CDR1 SGHNT and CDR2 YYREEE (reference sequence). This CDR3 comprises 14 residues. V dropped 5 bases and J dropped 1 base, with 12 bases sitting between them. The CDR3 DNA is TGTGCCAGCAGGGAGACAGCTGCCCAAGAGACCCAGTACTTC. It translates to CASRETAAQETQYF.

The rearrangement joins TRBV4-3 to TRBJ1-1, with D uncertain. Trimming took 0 bases from V and 5 from J, leaving 10 bases between them. This CDR3 is 14 amino acids long. Germline lookup yields CDR1 LGHNA and CDR2 YSLEER. CDR3 DNA sequence: TGCGCCAGCAGCCAAGAGGTTGTTGGGACTGAAGCTTTCTTT. Amino acid sequence: CASSQEVVGTEAFF.

V usage is TRBV7-3 and J usage is TRBJ2-1; the D is unclear. Trimming took 0 bases from V and 5 from J, leaving 11 bases between them. This CDR3 is 15 amino acids long. CDR1 is SGHTA and CDR2 is FQGTGA in the germline V gene. CDR3 amino acids: CASSLTGSINNEQFF. The DNA of the CDR3 is TGTGCCAGCAGCTTAACAGGGTCAATAAACAATGAGCAGTTCTTC.

This clonotype was picked up a small number of times. This chain joins TRBV20-1 and TRBJ2-1, with D possibly TRBD2 on 6 matching bases. CDR3 length: 14 residues. CDR1 and CDR2 (germline): DFQATT, SNEGSKA (reference sequence). V was cut by 5 bases and J by 4 bases, with 15 bases left in between. The CDR3 coding sequence is TGCAGTGCTCCTCCACCGGGGGTTTACAATGAGCAGTTCTTC. Translated, it gives CSAPPPGVYNEQFF.

This clonotype was recorded a few times. V is TRBV5-1 and J is TRBJ1-4, with D tentatively TRBD1 (6 bases). Trimming shortened V by 0 bases and J by 6 bases, and 15 bases separated the two germline ends. In germline, CDR1 is SGHRS, CDR2 YFSETQ. This CDR3 is built from 16 residues. This CDR3 reads CASSLDRAAAHEKLFF. The CDR3 DNA is TGCGCCAGCAGCTTGGACAGGGCGGCAGCCCATGAAAAACTGTTTTTT.

This chain joins TRBV6-2 or TRBV6-3 and TRBJ1-5; no definite D call. V was cut by 10 bases and J by 4 bases, with 26 bases left in between. Per germline, CDR1 MNHEY and CDR2 SVGEGT. The CDR3 loop spans 17 amino acids. The CDR3 spells CATSFRPRSAGNQPQHF. Here the CDR3 DNA reads TGTGCCACTAGTTTCAGGCCCCGGTCCGCCGGGAATCAGCCCCAGCATTTT.

The J gene is TRBJ2-1, the V gene TRBV9; TRBD2 might be the D (7 bases). The CDR3 consists of 15 residues. V was shortened by 3 bases and J by 10 bases, with 20 bases between the two germline ends. Germline-derived CDR1 and CDR2 are SGDLS and YYNGEE. This chain's CDR3 is CASSGTFGGGAEQFF. As DNA, the CDR3 is TGTGCCAGCAGCGGGACCTTTGGAGGGGGGGCCGAGCAGTTCTTC.

The chain combines TRBV20-1 with TRBJ1-4; D is unclear. With 0 bases removed from V and 5 bases from J, the gap between germline ends came to 13 bases. This CDR3 spans 15 amino acids. Germline V lookup: CDR1 DFQATT, CDR2 SNEGSKA (reference sequence). CDR3 protein: CSARDVRQDNEKLFF. CDR3 nucleotide sequence: TGCAGTGCTAGAGACGTACGGCAGGACAATGAAAAACTGTTTTTT.

This clonotype was found a few times. CDR3 coding DNA: TGCGCCAGCAGCTTGGCAGGGGGGGGACCCTACAATGAGCAGTTCTTC. It is translated as CASSLAGGGPYNEQFF. The chain recombines TRBV5-1 with TRBJ2-1; D may correspond to TRBD1 or TRBD2 (7 bases each). The CDR3 is 16 residues long. The V gene's germline CDR1 is SGHRS and CDR2 YFSETQ. V was trimmed by 0 bases and J by 2 bases, leaving 12 bases between them. The whole variable domain, remainder taken from reference TRBV5-1 and TRBJ2-1, is KAGVTQTPRYLIKTRGQQVTLSCSPISGHRSVSWYQQTPGQGLQFLFEYFSETQRNKGNFPGRFSGRQFSNSRSEMNVSTLELGDSALYLCASSLAGGGPYNEQFFGPGTRLTVL.

This clonotype has just a few counts. The chain has TRBV29-1 and TRBJ1-5; D remains unclear. The CDR3 contains 13 residues. The germline V and J ends were trimmed by 6 bases and 4 bases, with 13 bases remaining between them. Germline assignment: CDR1 SQVTM and CDR2 ANQGSEA. CDR3 sequence reads: CSVAPQPNQPQHF. DNA for the CDR3: TGCAGCGTAGCACCACAGCCGAATCAGCCCCAGCATTTT.

This clonotype came up a few times. This chain uses TRBV29-1 with TRBJ1-2; unclear D gene. Trimming removed 6 bases from V and 8 bases from J, with 19 bases in between. This CDR3 is built from 13 residues. Per germline, CDR1 SQVTM and CDR2 ANQGSEA. CDR3: CSVRVLNIYGYTF. The DNA of the CDR3 is TGCAGCGTGAGGGTCCTGAACATCTACGGCTACACCTTC.

This clonotype was counted at least ten times. V gene TRBV7-2 combines with J gene TRBJ2-3; D is perhaps TRBD2 (5 bases). The CDR3 has 13 residues. CDR1 and CDR2 from the germline V gene are SGHTA and FQGNSA. Trimming removed 3 bases from V and 6 bases from J, with 10 bases in between. The CDR3: CASSFLPGDTQYF. In DNA form, the CDR3 reads TGTGCCAGCAGCTTCCTCCCGGGGGATACGCAGTATTTT.

The rearrangement links TRBV12-5 to TRBJ2-2; D remains ambiguous. The CDR3 contains 15 residues. The germline V and J ends were trimmed by 0 bases and 5 bases, with 10 bases remaining between them. CDR1 and CDR2 from the germline V gene are LGHNT and FRNRAP. CDR3 nucleotides: TGTGCTAGTGGTTTGGTACCTGGTACGACCGGGGAGCTGTTTTTT. This encodes CASGLVPGTTGELFF.

This rearrangement joins TRBV6-1 to TRBJ2-6; D may be TRBD1 (5 bases). The CDR3 has 13 amino acids. Germline-derived CDR1 and CDR2 are MNHNS and SASEGT. V dropped 4 bases and J dropped 4 bases, with 5 bases sitting between them. The CDR3 is CASSGQGANVLTF. The DNA of the CDR3 is TGTGCCAGCAGTGGACAGGGGGCCAACGTCCTGACTTTC.

The rearrangement links TRBV12-3 or TRBV12-4 to TRBJ2-7; no reliable D call. The CDR3 covers 16 residues. Trimming removed 7 bases from V and 0 bases from J, with 19 bases in between. CDR3 bases: TGTGCCAGCACAACCAGTCAGGAGAGGAGCTCCTACGAGCAGTACTTC. It yields the protein CASTTSQERSSYEQYF.

The chain links TRBV5-5 to TRBJ2-3; TRBD1 agrees at 8 bases. The CDR3 covers 14 residues. J gave up 4 bases and V 5 bases, and 6 bases lay outside the gene matches. Germline V gene lookup returns CDR1 SGHKS and CDR2 YYEKEE (reference sequence). The chain's CDR3 is CASRDRGMADTQYF. In nucleotides, the CDR3 is TGTGCCAGCAGAGACAGGGGTATGGCAGATACGCAGTATTTT.

This chain uses TRBV6-5 with TRBJ1-1; D may be TRBD1 (5 bases). The V gene lost 4 bases and the J gene lost 5 bases, with 20 bases spanning the gap. Germline V CDR1 and CDR2: MNHEY, SVGAGI. There are 16 residues in the CDR3. The CDR3 region has the DNA TGTGCCAGCAGTTCCGGGGCCGGCTTTGGTGGAACTGAAGCTTTCTTT. Protein: CASSSGAGFGGTEAFF.